The 10 T cell receptor beta chains below come from one sample, sequenced in a study of T cell changes during pregnancy in multiple sclerosis. This table comes from immunoSEQ multiplex PCR, and its TCRdb copy is limited to in-frame clones, with some not included. The table lists over 30,000 clones, roughly 90% of them singletons. The sample in question was CD8+ T cells from peripheral blood mononuclear cells, obtained in the third trimester of pregnancy. These receptors all come from a female donor with multiple sclerosis, enrolled in a pregnancy study.

This chain connects TRBV9 to TRBJ2-7; a possible D gene is TRBD2 (6 bases). Per the germline V gene, CDR1 is SGDLS and CDR2 is YYNGEE. Trimming cost V 0 bases and J 4 bases, with 14 bases left between them. This CDR3 has 15 amino acids. DNA of the CDR3: TGTGCCAGCAGCGTAGATGGGGACTCCCAATACGAGCAGTACTTC. Translating gives CASSVDGDSQYEQYF.

The chain combines TRBV6-5 with TRBJ1-2, with unresolved D. Germline lookup yields CDR1 MNHEY and CDR2 SVGAGI. Deletions cut 6 bases from V and 6 bases from J, with 14 bases between. The CDR3 extends over 13 amino acids. The CDR3 reads CASRLRTSDGYTF. Here the CDR3 DNA reads TGTGCCAGCAGACTGAGGACTTCCGATGGCTACACCTTC.

This clone was observed once. CDR3 nucleotides: TGTGCCAGCAGCTTAACCGGACAGACCTACGAGCAGTACTTC. Translation gives CASSLTGQTYEQYF. J is TRBJ2-7 and V is TRBV7-3; a possible D gene is TRBD1 (6 bases). The ends were cut back, 0 bases at V and 2 bases at J, with 8 bases in the middle. CDR1 is SGHTA, CDR2 FQGTGA, per germline. This CDR3 is 14 amino acids long.

The CDR3 coding sequence is TGTGCCAGCAGCTTTGGACAGGGGGCGACGGACTATGGCTACACCTTC. It yields the protein CASSFGQGATDYGYTF. J is TRBJ1-2 and V is TRBV7-8; 11 bases agree with TRBD1. This CDR3 spans 16 amino acids. Germline V gene data show CDR1 as SGHVS and CDR2 as FQNEAQ. Unmatched junction bases numbered 6, after V lost 3 bases and J lost 3 bases.

The chain carries TRBV4-2 and TRBJ2-6; D remains ambiguous. Germline loops: CDR1 LGHNA, CDR2 YNFKEQ. This CDR3 is built from 19 residues. Trimming removed 0 bases at V and 0 bases at J, with 15 bases between. The CDR3 DNA is TGTGCCAGCAGCCAAGATGGCAGGTCGAGACACTCTGGGGCCAACGTCCTGACTTTC. It encodes CASSQDGRSRHSGANVLTF.

This sequence joins TRBV19 and TRBJ1-6; perhaps TRBD1 as D (6 bases). CDR3 length equals 15 residues. Germline CDR1 is LNHDA and CDR2 is SQIVND (reference sequence). Trimming took off 5 bases at V and 6 bases at J, with 14 bases between the two ends. CDR3 nucleotide sequence: TGTGCCAGTAGTGTCTCAGGGGAGTCTAATTCACCCCTCCACTTT. Residues: CASSVSGESNSPLHF.

The CDR3 protein is CASSPLGAGEQYF. Written as DNA, the CDR3 is TGTGCCAGCAGCCCCCTAGGGGCAGGGGAGCAGTACTTC. The chain employs TRBV7-9 and TRBJ2-7, with D perhaps TRBD1 (5 bases). The CDR3 is 13 residues long. Trimming pared 5 bases from V and 7 bases from J, leaving 15 bases between. Germline V lookup: CDR1 SEHNR, CDR2 FQNEAQ (reference sequence).

The rearrangement joins TRBV5-6 to TRBJ2-7; D perhaps matches TRBD2 (5 bases). Trimming shortened V by 3 bases and J by 4 bases, and 14 bases separated the two germline ends. The CDR3 is made up of 14 amino acids. Germline loops: CDR1 SGHDT, CDR2 YYEEEE. CDR3 bases: TGTGCCAGCAGCTCCGCCGGAGGACGTTACGAGCAGTACTTC. This translates into CASSSAGGRYEQYF.

V usage is TRBV7-3 and J usage is TRBJ2-2, with 7 bases identical to TRBD1. The CDR3 covers 13 residues. The trim removed 6 bases at V and 4 bases at J, leaving 2 bases unmatched. Germline V gene lookup returns CDR1 SGHTA and CDR2 FQGTGA. This CDR3 is CASRGQTTGELFF. CDR3 in DNA: TGTGCCAGCAGGGGACAGACCACCGGGGAGCTGTTTTTT.

The chain recombines TRBV9 with TRBJ1-1; no clear D gene. The germline gives CDR1 SGDLS, CDR2 YYNGEE. This CDR3 region has 15 residues. V lost 9 bases and J lost 2, with 20 bases in between. In nucleotides, the CDR3 is TGTGCCATCGAGGGATTAGGACGGTTAAACACTGAAGCTTTCTTT. It codes for CAIEGLGRLNTEAFF.